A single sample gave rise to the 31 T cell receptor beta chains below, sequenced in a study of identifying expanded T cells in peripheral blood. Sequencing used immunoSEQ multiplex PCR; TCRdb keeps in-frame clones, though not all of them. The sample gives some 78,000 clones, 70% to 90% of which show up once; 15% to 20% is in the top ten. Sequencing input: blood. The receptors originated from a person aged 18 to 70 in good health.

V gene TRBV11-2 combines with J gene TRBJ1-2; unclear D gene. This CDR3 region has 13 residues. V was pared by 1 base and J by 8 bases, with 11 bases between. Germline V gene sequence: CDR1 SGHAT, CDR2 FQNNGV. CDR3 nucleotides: TGTGCCAGCAGCTTAGTTAGGCCAGGCGGCTACACCTTC. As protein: CASSLVRPGGYTF.

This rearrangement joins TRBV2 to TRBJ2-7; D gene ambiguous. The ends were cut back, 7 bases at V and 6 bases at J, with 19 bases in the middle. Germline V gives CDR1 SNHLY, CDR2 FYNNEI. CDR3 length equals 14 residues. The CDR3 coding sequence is TGTGCCAGCACCCACCCCGGAGAGGATCTCGAGCAGTACTTC. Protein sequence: CASTHPGEDLEQYF.

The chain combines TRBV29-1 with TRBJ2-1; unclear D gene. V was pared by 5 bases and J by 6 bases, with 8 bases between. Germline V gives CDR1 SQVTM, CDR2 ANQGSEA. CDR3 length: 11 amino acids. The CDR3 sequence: CSVTELNEQFF. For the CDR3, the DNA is TGCAGCGTTACAGAGCTCAATGAGCAGTTCTTC.

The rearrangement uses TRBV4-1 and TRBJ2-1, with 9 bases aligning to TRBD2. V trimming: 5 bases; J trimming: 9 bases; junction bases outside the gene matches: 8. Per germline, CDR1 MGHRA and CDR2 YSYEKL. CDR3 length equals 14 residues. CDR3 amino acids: CASSNGGRAIEQFF. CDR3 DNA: TGCGCCAGCAGCAATGGCGGGAGGGCCATTGAGCAGTTCTTC.

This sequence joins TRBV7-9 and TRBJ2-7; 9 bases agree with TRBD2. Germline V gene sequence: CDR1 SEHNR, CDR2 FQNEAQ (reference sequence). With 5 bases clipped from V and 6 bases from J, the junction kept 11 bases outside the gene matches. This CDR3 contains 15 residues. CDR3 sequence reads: CASSQPWTSAGEQYF. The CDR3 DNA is TGTGCCAGCAGCCAACCCTGGACTAGCGCTGGCGAGCAGTACTTC.

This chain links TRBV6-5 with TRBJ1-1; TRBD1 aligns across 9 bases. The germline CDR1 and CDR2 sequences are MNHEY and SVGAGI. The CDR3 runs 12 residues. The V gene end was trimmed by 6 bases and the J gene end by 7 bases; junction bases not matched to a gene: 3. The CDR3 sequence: CASSGTGIEAFF. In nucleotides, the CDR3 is TGTGCCAGCAGCGGGACAGGGATTGAAGCTTTCTTT.

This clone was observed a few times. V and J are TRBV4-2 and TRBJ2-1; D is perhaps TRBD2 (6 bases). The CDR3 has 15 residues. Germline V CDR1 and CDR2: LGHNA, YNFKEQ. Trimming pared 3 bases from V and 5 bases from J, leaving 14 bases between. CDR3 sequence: CASSQGGKENNEQFF. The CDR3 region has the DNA TGTGCCAGCAGCCAGGGGGGAAAGGAAAACAATGAGCAGTTCTTC.

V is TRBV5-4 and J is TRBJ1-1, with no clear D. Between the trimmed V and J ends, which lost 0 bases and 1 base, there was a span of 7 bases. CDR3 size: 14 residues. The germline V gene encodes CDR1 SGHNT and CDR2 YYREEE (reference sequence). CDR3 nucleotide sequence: TGTGCCAGCAGCTTGGAACAAACGAACACTGAAGCTTTCTTT. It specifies CASSLEQTNTEAFF.

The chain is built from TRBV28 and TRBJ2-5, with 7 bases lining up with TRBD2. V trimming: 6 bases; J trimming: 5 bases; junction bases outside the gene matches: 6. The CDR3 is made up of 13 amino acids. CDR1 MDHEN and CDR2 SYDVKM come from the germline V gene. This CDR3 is CASRPSGKETQYF. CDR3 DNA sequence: TGTGCCAGCAGGCCCAGCGGGAAGGAGACCCAGTACTTC.

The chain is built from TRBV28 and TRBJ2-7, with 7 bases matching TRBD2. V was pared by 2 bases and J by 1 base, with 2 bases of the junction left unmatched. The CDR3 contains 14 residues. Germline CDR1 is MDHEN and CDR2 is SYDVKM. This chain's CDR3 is CASSLGGGSYEQYF. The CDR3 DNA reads TGTGCCAGCAGTTTAGGCGGGGGTTCCTACGAGCAGTACTTC.

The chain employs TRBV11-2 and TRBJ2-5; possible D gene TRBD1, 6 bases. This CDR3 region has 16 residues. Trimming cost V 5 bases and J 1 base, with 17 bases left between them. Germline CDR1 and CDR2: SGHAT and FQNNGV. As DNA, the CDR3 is TGTGCCAGCAGCCCGATCAGGGGCGAGATCCAAGAGACCCAGTACTTC. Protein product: CASSPIRGEIQETQYF.

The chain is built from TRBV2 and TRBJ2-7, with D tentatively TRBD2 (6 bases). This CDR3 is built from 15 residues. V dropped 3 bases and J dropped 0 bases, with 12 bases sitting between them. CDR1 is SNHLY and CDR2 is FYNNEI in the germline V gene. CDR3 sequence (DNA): TGTGCCAGCAGTGACCCGACTAGGAGCTCCTACGAGCAGTACTTC. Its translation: CASSDPTRSSYEQYF.

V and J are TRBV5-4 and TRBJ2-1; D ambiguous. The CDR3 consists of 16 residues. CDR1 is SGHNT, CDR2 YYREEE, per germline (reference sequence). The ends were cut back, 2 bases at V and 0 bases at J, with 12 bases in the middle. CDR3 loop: CASSFNSPGSYNEQFF. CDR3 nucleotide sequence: TGTGCCAGCAGCTTCAACTCGCCGGGCTCCTACAATGAGCAGTTCTTC.

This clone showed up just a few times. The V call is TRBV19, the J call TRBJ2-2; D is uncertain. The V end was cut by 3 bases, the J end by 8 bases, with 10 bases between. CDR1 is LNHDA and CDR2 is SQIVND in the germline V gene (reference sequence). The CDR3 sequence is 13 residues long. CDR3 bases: TGTGCCAGTAGTATGCTGGGTTTGGGGGAGCTGTTTTTT. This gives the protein CASSMLGLGELFF.

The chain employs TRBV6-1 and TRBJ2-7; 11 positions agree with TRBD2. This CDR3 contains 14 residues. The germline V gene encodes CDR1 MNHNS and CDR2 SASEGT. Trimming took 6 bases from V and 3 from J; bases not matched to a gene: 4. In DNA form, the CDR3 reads TGTGCCAGCAGCAGTAGCGGGAGGGTCTACGAGCAGTACTTC. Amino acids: CASSSSGRVYEQYF.

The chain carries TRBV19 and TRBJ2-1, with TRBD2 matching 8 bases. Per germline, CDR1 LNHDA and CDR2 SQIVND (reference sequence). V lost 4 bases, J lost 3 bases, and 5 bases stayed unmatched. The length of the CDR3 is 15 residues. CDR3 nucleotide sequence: TGTGCCAGTAGTAGAGCGGGAGAAGACTACAATGAGCAGTTCTTC. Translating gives CASSRAGEDYNEQFF.

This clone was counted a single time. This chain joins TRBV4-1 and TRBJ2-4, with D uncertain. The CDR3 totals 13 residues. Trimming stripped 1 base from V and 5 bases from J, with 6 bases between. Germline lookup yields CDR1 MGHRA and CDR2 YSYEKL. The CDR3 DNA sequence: TGCGCCAGCAGCCAAGGTATCGAAAACATTCAGTACTTC. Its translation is CASSQGIENIQYF.

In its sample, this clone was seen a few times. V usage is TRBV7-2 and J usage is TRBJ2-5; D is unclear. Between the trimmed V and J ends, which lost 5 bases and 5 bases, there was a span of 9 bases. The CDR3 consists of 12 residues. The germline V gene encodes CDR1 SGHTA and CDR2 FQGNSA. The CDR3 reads CASSTYGETQYF. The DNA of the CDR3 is TGTGCCAGCAGCACCTATGGGGAGACCCAGTACTTC.

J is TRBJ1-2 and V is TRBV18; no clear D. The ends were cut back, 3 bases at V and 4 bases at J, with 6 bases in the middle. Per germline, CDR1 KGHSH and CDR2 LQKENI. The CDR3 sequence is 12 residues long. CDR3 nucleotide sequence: TGTGCCAGCTCACCCGACGGCTATGGCTACACCTTC. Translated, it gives CASSPDGYGYTF.

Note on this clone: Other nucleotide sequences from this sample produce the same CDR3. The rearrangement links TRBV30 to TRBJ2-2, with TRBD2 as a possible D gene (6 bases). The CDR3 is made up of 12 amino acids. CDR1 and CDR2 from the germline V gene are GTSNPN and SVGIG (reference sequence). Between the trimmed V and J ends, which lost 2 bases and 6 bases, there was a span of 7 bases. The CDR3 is CAWSRLAGELFF. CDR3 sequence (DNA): TGTGCCTGGAGTAGACTAGCCGGGGAGCTGTTTTTT.

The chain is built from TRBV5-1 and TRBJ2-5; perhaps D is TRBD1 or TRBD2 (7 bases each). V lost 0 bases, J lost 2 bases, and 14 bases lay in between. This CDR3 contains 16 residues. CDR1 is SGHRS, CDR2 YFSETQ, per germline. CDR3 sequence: CASSLGEGAIQETQYF. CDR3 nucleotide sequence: TGCGCCAGCAGCTTGGGGGAGGGGGCGATTCAAGAGACCCAGTACTTC.

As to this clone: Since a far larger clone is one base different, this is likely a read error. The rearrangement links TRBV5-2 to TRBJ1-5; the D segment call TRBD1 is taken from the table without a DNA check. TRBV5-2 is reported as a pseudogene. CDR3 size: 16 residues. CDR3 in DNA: TGTGCCAGCAGCCAAGACAGGGACAGCTCTTATCAGCCCCAGCATTTT. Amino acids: CASSQDRDSSYQPQHF.

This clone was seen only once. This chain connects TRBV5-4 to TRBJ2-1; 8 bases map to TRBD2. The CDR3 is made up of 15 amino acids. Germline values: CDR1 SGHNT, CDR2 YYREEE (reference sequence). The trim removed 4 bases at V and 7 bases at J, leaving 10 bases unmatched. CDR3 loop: CASSLPPGLVNEQFF. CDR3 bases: TGTGCCAGCAGCCTACCCCCGGGACTAGTAAATGAGCAGTTCTTC.

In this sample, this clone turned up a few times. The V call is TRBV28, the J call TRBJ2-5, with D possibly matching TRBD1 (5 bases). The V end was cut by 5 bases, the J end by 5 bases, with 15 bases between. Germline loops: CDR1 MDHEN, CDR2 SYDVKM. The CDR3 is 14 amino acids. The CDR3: CASSPQGPVETQYF. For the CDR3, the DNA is TGTGCCAGCAGTCCCCAGGGCCCGGTGGAGACCCAGTACTTC.

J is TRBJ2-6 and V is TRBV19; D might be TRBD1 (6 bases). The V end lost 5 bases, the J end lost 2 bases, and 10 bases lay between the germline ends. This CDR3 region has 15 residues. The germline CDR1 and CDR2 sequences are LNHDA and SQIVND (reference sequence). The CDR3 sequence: CASSVTGTGANVLTF. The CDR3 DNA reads TGTGCCAGTAGTGTAACAGGGACTGGGGCCAACGTCCTGACTTTC.

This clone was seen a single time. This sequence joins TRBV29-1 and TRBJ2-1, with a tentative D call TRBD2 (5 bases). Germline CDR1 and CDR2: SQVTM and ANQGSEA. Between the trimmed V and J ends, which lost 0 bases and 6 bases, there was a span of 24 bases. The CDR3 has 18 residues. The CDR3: CSVEDSFAGGLVGNEQFF. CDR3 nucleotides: TGCAGCGTTGAAGATTCCTTTGCAGGAGGCCTCGTGGGCAATGAGCAGTTCTTC.

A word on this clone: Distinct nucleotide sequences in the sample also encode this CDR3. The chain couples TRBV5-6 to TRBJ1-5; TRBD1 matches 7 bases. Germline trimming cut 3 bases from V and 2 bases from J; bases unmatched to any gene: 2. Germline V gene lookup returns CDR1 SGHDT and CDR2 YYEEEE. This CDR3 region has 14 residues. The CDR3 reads CASSSTGGNQPQHF. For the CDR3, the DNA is TGTGCCAGCAGCTCTACAGGGGGCAATCAGCCCCAGCATTTT.

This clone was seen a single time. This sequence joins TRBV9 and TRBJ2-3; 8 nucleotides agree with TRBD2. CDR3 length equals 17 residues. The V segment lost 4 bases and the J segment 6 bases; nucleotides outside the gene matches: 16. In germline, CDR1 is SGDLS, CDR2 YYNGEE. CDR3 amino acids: CASSYASGGSSGDTQYF. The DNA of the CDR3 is TGTGCCAGCAGCTACGCTAGCGGAGGGTCTAGCGGGGATACGCAGTATTTT.

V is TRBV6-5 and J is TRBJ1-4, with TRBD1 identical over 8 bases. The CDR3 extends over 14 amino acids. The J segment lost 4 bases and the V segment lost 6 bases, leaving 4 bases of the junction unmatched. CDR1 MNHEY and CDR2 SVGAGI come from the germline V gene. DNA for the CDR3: TGTGCCAGCAGCCGGGACAGGAATAATGAAAAACTGTTTTTT. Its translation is CASSRDRNNEKLFF.

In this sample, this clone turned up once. The CDR3 DNA reads TGCGCCAGCAGCTCCGACATATACTCCTACGAGCAGTACTTC. Translated, it gives CASSSDIYSYEQYF. The genes are TRBV5-1 and TRBJ2-5; D not resolved. The J call may be faulty, since TRBJ2-7 better matches the DNA end. Per germline, CDR1 SGHRS and CDR2 YFSETQ. The CDR3 contains 14 residues.

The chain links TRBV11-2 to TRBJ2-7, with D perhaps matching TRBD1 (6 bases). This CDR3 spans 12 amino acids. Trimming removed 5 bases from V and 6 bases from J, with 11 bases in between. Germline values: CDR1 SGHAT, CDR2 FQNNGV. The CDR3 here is CASSPNRAEQYF. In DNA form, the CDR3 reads TGTGCCAGCAGCCCCAACAGGGCCGAGCAGTACTTC.